The source of this T cell receptor beta chain is a study of regulatory T cells in long-lasting Graves disease. Whole-study findings and limits: Accuracy could have been hurt by small sample size.

Points on this clonotype: Its specificity is unknown.

The TCR beta library used iRepertoire HTBI primers with Arm-PCR amplification of CDR3. Using its own MiXCR run on the multiplex PCR reads, TCRdb lists one record per CDR3 protein. The repertoire holds some 300,000 distinct CDR3 sequences, with roughly a fifth as singletons. V was cut by 6 bases and J by 10 bases, with 13 bases left in between. Germline values: CDR1 DFQATT, CDR2 SNEGSKA (reference sequence). This CDR3 comprises 11 residues. Documented time point: persistent/refractory GD, antithyroid drugs over 5 years with positive TRAb. RNA extracted from PBMCs served as the sequencing template. The V and J genes are TRBV20-1 and TRBJ2-1; D gene ambiguous. Sequencing was performed on peripheral blood mononuclear cells (PBMCs), taken when the disease was refractory, from a patient treated with antithyroid drugs. The receptor comes from a female donor with Graves disease. This chain's CDR3 is CSARPEVEQFF. Here the CDR3 DNA reads TGCAGTGCGCGTCCTGAAGTGGAGCAGTTCTTC.